In its sample, the clone carrying this T cell receptor beta chain was seen a few times. The entry originates in a study of blood T cell repertoires in COVID-19. Study-wide background: The samples span acute and convalescent COVID-19 from the United States, Italy and Spain. PBMCs, B-cell-depleted T cells, or T cells were the source of the cDNA or gDNA that made up the material.

The CDR3 totals 12 residues. V was shortened by 5 bases and J by 2 bases, with 6 bases between the two germline ends. The V gene's germline CDR1 is SNHLY and CDR2 FYNNEI. Study processing details: Estimates of nucleated cell counts were drawn from the amplification of reference gene primers. TCRdb's table, derived via immunoSEQ multiplex PCR, lists solely in-frame clones and lacks some. That table is the source of V, J and clone size, and D and trimming were worked out from the DNA. Among roughly 180,000 clones listed, 70% to 80% were seen once. The sequence was obtained from a woman between 50 and 59 years old with active or convalescent COVID-19. This chain links TRBV2 with TRBJ1-2, with D tentatively TRBD1 (5 bases). Sequencing was performed on peripheral blood. The DNA for the CDR3 is TGTGCCAGCAGTCGGGGGAACTATGGCTACACCTTC. This sequence encodes CASSRGNYGYTF.